This T cell receptor (beta chain) emerged from a study of CD4+ T cells in melanoma. Sequenced by immunoSEQ multiplex PCR; TCRdb stores in-frame clones only, minus some. The sample has roughly 150,000 clones, 80% to 95% seen once. This clone was seen more than once but under ten times. Trimming pared 5 bases from V and 1 base from J, leaving 11 bases between. Germline-derived CDR1 and CDR2 are SNHLY and FYNNEI. CDR3 size: 14 residues. The source is a human donor with melanoma. The chain combines TRBV2 with TRBJ1-1; TRBD1 is a possible D gene (5 bases). DNA for the CDR3: TGTGCCAGCAGTCTTAGGGGAGCGAACACTGAAGCTTTCTTT. Protein product: CASSLRGANTEAFF.